This TCR beta chain came from a study of OX40 agonist ivuxolimab in advanced cancers. This clone was picked up one time. V lost 1 base and J 11 bases, leaving 19 bases between the germline ends. The CDR3 is made up of 15 amino acids. Looked up from germline, CDR1 is SGHTS and CDR2 is YDEGEE. Method: immunoSEQ multiplex PCR; TCRdb's copy keeps in-frame clones and lacks some. The table includes around 60,000 clones, about four fifths detected once. The TCR was taken from an adult with an advanced solid tumor such as melanoma, head and neck, liver or kidney cancer. The V gene is TRBV5-8, the J gene TRBJ2-1, with D possibly being TRBD1 or TRBD2 (5 bases each). The material was CD4+ or CD8+ T cells sorted from blood, obtained in a trial of the OX40 agonist ivuxolimab. As DNA, the CDR3 is TGTGCCAGCAGCTTGTCGGGACCACAATCGATTAAGCAGTTCTTC. It translates to CASSLSGPQSIKQFF.